Listed below are T cell receptor beta chains from one sample, sequenced in a study of cytomegalovirus exposure and HLA in healthy donors. Produced via immunoSEQ multiplex PCR; TCRdb's table is partial and in-frame only. This repertoire shows some 110,000 clones, roughly 70% found once; its top ten account for 2.5% to 3%. The material sequenced was PBMCs. All receptors come from a male donor in good health and CMV-seropositive. CDR3s include the opening cysteine and the closing phenylalanine or tryptophan.

>TRBV7-6|TRBJ2-2
CASSFETSPGELFF
>TRBV6-1|TRBJ2-3
CASQLAGATTDTQYF
>TRBV6-5|TRBJ1-2
CASSYSRTADYGYTF
>TRBV4-3|TRBJ1-4
CASSQDPITNEKLFF
>TRBV5-1|TRBJ2-7
CASDPGQGGYEQYF
>TRBV19|TRBJ1-5
CASSIPGGSNQPQHF
>TRBV10-3|TRBJ2-1
CAISTGTSGRGGEQFF
>TRBV6-1|TRBJ1-4
CASTGLGTGGEKLFF
>TRBV19|TRBJ1-1
CASSSWATTEAFF
>TRBV29-1|TRBJ1-1
CSVSGGRNTEAFF
>TRBV7-3|TRBJ1-1
CASSKQGVLEAFF
>TRBV7-2|TRBJ1-2
CASSRVGGPATF
>TRBV7-2|TRBJ2-5
CASSPTSGVRETQYF
>TRBV6-5|TRBJ1-2
CASSRGTGDGYPF
>TRBV7-2|TRBJ1-5
CASSPTTGNQPQHF
>TRBV4-3|TRBJ1-4
CASSGIQGSTNEKLFF
>TRBV6-5|TRBJ2-7
CASSYGDKLYEQYF
>TRBV19|TRBJ2-3
CASSTSGGGTDTQYF
>TRBV4-3|TRBJ2-7
CASSQDSGYEQYF
>TRBV4-2|TRBJ2-3
CASSRAGTSGIDTQYF
>TRBV7-3|TRBJ2-1
CASSPQPGLAGGDEQFF
>TRBV5-1|TRBJ1-1
CASSLPTDRSEAFF
>TRBV4-3|TRBJ1-2
CASSQEIGRAYGYTF
>TRBV6-6|TRBJ2-2
CASSRTQGNTGELFF
>TRBV10-3|TRBJ2-3
CAINDRDTDTQYF
>TRBV10-3|TRBJ2-1
CAITELAEYNEQFF
>TRBV5-6|TRBJ1-4
CASSLALAGAATNEKLFF
>TRBV4-2|TRBJ1-1
CASSQDPGSYTEAFF
>TRBV19|TRBJ1-2
CASSIDSGNYGYTF
>TRBV2|TRBJ2-7
CASKKKLQGPYEQYF
>TRBV6-1|TRBJ1-2
CASSERQGKGYGYTF
>TRBV5-1|TRBJ1-1
CASSSYAGSTEAFF
>TRBV4-2|TRBJ2-3
CASSQAKGGTGGRTDTQYF
>TRBV19|TRBJ2-1
CASSIESSAGYNEQFF
>TRBV27|TRBJ2-3
CASSWGTGDSTDTQYF
>TRBV25-1|TRBJ1-1
CASKLMNTEAFF
>TRBV18|TRBJ1-1
CASNQGASEAFF
>TRBV19|TRBJ2-5
CASSNYLSEETQYF
>TRBV28|TRBJ2-7
CASNRLSRGAPHEQYF
>TRBV9|TRBJ1-1
CASRRPGSTEAFF
>TRBV7-2|TRBJ2-7
CASSRQGYEQYF
>TRBV7-2|TRBJ2-4
CASSHGQGKTKNIQYF
>TRBV7-9|TRBJ1-2
CASSLVVAPSNYGYTF
>TRBV14|TRBJ2-3
CASSQAGGSDTQYF
>TRBV2|TRBJ2-5
CASGSGGEETQYF
>TRBV7-2|TRBJ2-6
CASSTPAGGLLSGANVLTF
>TRBV9|TRBJ1-2
CASSSPSRVGYTF
>TRBV29-1|TRBJ1-2
CSVTGQGNGYTF
>TRBV6-6|TRBJ1-6
CASSYLDSPSNSPLHF
>TRBV7-3|TRBJ1-2
CASSLTSGTNNPGGYTF
>TRBV28|TRBJ1-5
CASRFQTGGHQPQHF
>TRBV7-2|TRBJ1-1
CASSLGENTEAFF
>TRBV19|TRBJ1-3
CASSIWEAGNTIYF
>TRBV7-2|TRBJ1-1
CASSLARTGGTEAFF